This T cell receptor beta chain derives from a study of regulatory and conventional T cells in RAG deficiency. V lost 4 bases, J lost 2 bases, and 4 bases stayed unmatched. The CDR3 runs 14 residues. CDR1 is SGHTS, CDR2 YDEGEE, per germline. Concerning this clone: The target antigen is unknown.

Blood CD4+ CD25-low CD127-high conventional T cells supplied the genomic DNA template. Sequenced by immunoSEQ multiplex PCR; TCRdb stores in-frame clones only, minus some. This table has roughly 28,000 clones, roughly 96% appearing once. Whole-study findings and limits: Compared with controls, unique Treg TCR beta sequences dropped around 110-fold in Omenn syndrome and CID/AS.

Another study also made use of these data, one on regulatory T cells. This second study notes: The primer mix had 52 TRBV and 13 TRBJ primers.

This TCR was recovered from a human donor in good health. The chain employs TRBV5-8 and TRBJ2-3; 7 bases fit TRBD1. Source material: CD25- CD4+ T cells sorted from blood. CDR3 amino acids: CASSPTGFTDTQYF. In DNA, the CDR3 is TGTGCCAGCAGCCCGACAGGGTTCACAGATACGCAGTATTTT.